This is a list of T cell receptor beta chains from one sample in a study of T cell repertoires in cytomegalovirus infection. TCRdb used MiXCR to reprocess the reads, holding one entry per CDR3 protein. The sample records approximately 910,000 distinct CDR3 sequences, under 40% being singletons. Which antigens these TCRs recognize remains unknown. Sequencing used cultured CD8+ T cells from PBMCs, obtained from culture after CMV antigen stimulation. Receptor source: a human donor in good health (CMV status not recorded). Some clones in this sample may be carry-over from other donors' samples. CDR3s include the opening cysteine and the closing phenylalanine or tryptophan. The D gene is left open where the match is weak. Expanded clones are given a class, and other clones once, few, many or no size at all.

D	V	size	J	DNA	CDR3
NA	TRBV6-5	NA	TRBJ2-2	TGTGCCAGCACAGGGTTTGATAGGACCGGGGAGCTGTTTTTT	CASTGFDRTGELFF
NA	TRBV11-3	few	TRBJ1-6	TGTGCCAGCAGCTTAATGCAGGGTTGTAATTCACCCCTCCACTTT	CASSLMQGCNSPLHF
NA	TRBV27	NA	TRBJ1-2	TGTGCCAGCAGTTCTCTCCCGACGGGGGCTAACTATGGCTACACCTTC	CASSSLPTGANYGYTF
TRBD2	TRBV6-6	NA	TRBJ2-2	TGTGCCAGCAGTTACCAAATGACTAGCGGGGGTAACACCGGGGAGCTGTTTTTT	CASSYQMTSGGNTGELFF
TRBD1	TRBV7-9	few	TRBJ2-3	TGTGCCAGCAGCCCGATGACAGGGCCGGGAACAGATACGCAGTATTTT	CASSPMTGPGTDTQYF
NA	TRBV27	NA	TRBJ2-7	TGTGCCAGCAGTCCCGGCCGGACATTCTACGAGCAGTACTTC	CASSPGRTFYEQYF
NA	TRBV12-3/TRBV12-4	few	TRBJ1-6	TGTGCCAGCAGGGGAGGCTATAATTCACCCCTCCACTTT	CASRGGYNSPLHF
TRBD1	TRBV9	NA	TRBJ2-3	TGTGCCAGCAGCGTAAACAGGGGGCATCCAGATACGCAGTATTTT	CASSVNRGHPDTQYF
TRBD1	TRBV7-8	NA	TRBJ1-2	TGTGCCAACAGCTTACCCCGGACAGGGGGGACCAACTATGGCTACACCTTC	CANSLPRTGGTNYGYTF
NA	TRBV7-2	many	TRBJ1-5	TGTGCCAGCAGCTTAACAGGGTTCTCTAGCAATCAGCCCCAGCATTTT	CASSLTGFSSNQPQHF
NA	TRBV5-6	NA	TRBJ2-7	TGTGCCAGCAGGTACATGGGCCATTACGAGCAGTACTTC	CASRYMGHYEQYF
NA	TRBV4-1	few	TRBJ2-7	TGCGCCAGCAGCAACATCTTCCGGGACGCTGCCTACGAGCAGTACTTC	CASSNIFRDAAYEQYF
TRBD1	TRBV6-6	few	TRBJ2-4	TGTGCCAGCAGCCAGGGGGTTCGGCACTTC	CASSQGVRHF
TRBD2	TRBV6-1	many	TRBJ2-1	TGTGCCAGCAGTGGATTTCCGGGACTAGCGCTTTACAATGAGCAGTTCTTC	CASSGFPGLALYNEQFF
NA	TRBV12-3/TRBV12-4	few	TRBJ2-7	TGTGCCAGCAGTCATCACGACAGGATCGATTACGAGCAGTACTTC	CASSHHDRIDYEQYF
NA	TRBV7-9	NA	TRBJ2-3	TGTGCCAGCAGCACCCCCGGGACAACCGGCACAGATACGCAGTATTTT	CASSTPGTTGTDTQYF
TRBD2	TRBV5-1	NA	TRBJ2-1	TGCGCCAGCAGCACCGGGACTAGCGGGGATGATGAGCAGTTCTTC	CASSTGTSGDDEQFF
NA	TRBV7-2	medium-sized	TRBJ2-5	TGTGCCAGCAGCTTAAACAAAAAAGAGACCCAGTACTTC	CASSLNKKETQYF
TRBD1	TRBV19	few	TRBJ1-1	TGTGCCAGTAGTATTAGGGCTGACAGGGGATCACGCATGAACACTGAAGCTTTCTTT	CASSIRADRGSRMNTEAFF
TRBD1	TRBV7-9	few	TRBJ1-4	TGTGCCAGCAGCCCGGAAACAGGGGCAGGGGAAAAACTGTTTTTT	CASSPETGAGEKLFF
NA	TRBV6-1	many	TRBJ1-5	TGTGCCAGCAGTGGGGGGTTGGGCAATCAGCCCCAGCATTTT	CASSGGLGNQPQHF
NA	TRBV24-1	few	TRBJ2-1	TGTGCCACCAGTGAACTGCCCTGCCACTTC	CATSELPCHF
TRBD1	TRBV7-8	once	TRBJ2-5	TGTGCCAGCAGCACTAAACAGGGGGCGCAGAGGGAGACCCAGTACTTC	CASSTKQGAQRETQYF
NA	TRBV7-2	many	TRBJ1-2	TGTGCCAGCAGCGGGAGGGGGGGAAGCTATGGCTACACCTTC	CASSGRGGSYGYTF
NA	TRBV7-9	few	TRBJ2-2	TGTGCCAGCATTAGACAGGAGGGAACCTCGGACACCGGGGAGCTGTTTTTT	CASIRQEGTSDTGELFF
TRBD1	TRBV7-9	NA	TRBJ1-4	TGTGCCAGCGCCGGACAGGGGGCATTTGTAACTAATGAAAAACTGTTTTTT	CASAGQGAFVTNEKLFF
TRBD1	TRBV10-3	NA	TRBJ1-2	TGTGCCATCAGTGAGGGACAGGGGCGAGATGGCTACACCTTC	CAISEGQGRDGYTF
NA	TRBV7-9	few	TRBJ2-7	TGTGCCAGCAGCGCGCCGACAGGACTCTCCTACGAGCAGTACTTC	CASSAPTGLSYEQYF
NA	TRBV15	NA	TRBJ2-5	TGTGCCACCAGCATTAGGGACATCCAAGAGACCCAGTACTTC	CATSIRDIQETQYF
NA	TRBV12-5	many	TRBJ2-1	TGTGCTAGTGGTTTTGGCAGGGGTCCCTCCTACAATGAGCAGTTCTTC	CASGFGRGPSYNEQFF
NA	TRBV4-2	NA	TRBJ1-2	TGTGCCAGCAGCCGAGTACAGCAGTATGGCTACACCTTC	CASSRVQQYGYTF
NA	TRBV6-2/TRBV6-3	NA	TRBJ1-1	TGTGCCTCCCAGGAAAGGATGAACACTGAAGCTTTCTTT	CASQERMNTEAFF
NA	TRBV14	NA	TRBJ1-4	TGTGCCAGCAGCCCGGGAGCGTGGCTAGGAGAAAAACTGTTTTTT	CASSPGAWLGEKLFF
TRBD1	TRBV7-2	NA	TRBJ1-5	TGTGCCAGCAGCGGGGGGGACAGGGTCATGATGCCCCAGCATTTT	CASSGGDRVMMPQHF
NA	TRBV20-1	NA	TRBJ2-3	TGCAGTGCTACTGACAGCCGCGTTGGGGATACGCAGTATTTT	CSATDSRVGDTQYF
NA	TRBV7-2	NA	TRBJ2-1	TGTGCCAGCAGCTCCTACGCCGGGGTGGATGAGCAGTTCTTC	CASSSYAGVDEQFF
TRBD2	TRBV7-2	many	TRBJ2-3	TGTGCCAGCAGCTTAGGACGACTAGCGGGGGATACGCAGTATTTT	CASSLGRLAGDTQYF
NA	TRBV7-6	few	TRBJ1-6	TGTGCCAGCAGCTCAAGCGACAGTCTGAATTCACCCCTCCACTTT	CASSSSDSLNSPLHF
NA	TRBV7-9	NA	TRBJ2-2	TGTGCCAGCAGCCCTGGCATAGAATATCTTGATTACACCGGGGAGCTGTTTTTT	CASSPGIEYLDYTGELFF